The rows below give T cell receptor beta chains drawn from one sample of a study of CD8 T cells in ankylosing spondylitis. TCRdb reprocessed the 5' RACE reads via MiXCR and lists one record per CDR3 protein. Among roughly 30,000 distinct CDR3 sequences listed, less than 6.5% were seen once. The sample taken for sequencing was blood, either unsorted or a sorted T cell fraction (not recorded which). These receptors were taken from a female donor with ankylosing spondylitis or in good health (not recorded which). CDR3s include the opening cysteine and the closing phenylalanine or tryptophan. D genes are given only for firm matches. Expanded clones get a size class; other rows say once, few or many, or leave the size out.

clone_size: many
v_call: TRBV9
d_call: TRBD1
j_call: TRBJ1-2
cdr3_aa: CASSVDRGTGGYTF
cdr3_nt: TGTGCCAGCAGCGTGGACAGGGGAACTGGTGGCTACACCTTC

clone_size: many
v_call: TRBV9
d_call: .
j_call: TRBJ1-4
cdr3_aa: CASSVASGRNEKLFF
cdr3_nt: TGTGCCAGCAGCGTAGCTTCAGGGCGGAATGAAAAACTGTTTTTT

clone_size: many
v_call: TRBV9
d_call: .
j_call: TRBJ2-7
cdr3_aa: CASSVGETYEQYF
cdr3_nt: TGTGCCAGCAGCGTAGGGGAGACCTACGAGCAGTACTTC

clone_size: few
v_call: TRBV9
d_call: TRBD1
j_call: TRBJ2-2
cdr3_aa: CASSTSRDRGSTGELFF
cdr3_nt: TGTGCCAGCAGCACAAGCCGGGACAGGGGATCCACCGGGGAGCTGTTTTTT

clone_size: many
v_call: TRBV9
d_call: TRBD1
j_call: TRBJ2-5
cdr3_aa: CASSSGTGRETQYF
cdr3_nt: TGTGCCAGCAGCTCCGGGACAGGGAGGGAGACCCAGTACTTC

clone_size: many
v_call: TRBV9
d_call: TRBD1
j_call: TRBJ2-2
cdr3_aa: CASSVQTGGTGELFF
cdr3_nt: TGTGCCAGCAGCGTCCAGACAGGGGGCACCGGGGAGCTGTTTTTT

clone_size: many
v_call: TRBV9
d_call: .
j_call: TRBJ1-3
cdr3_aa: CASSVNAGNTIYF
cdr3_nt: TGTGCCAGCAGCGTAAACGCCGGAAACACCATATATTTT

clone_size: many
v_call: TRBV9
d_call: .
j_call: TRBJ2-1
cdr3_aa: CASSVDSARGEQFF
cdr3_nt: TGTGCCAGCAGCGTAGACTCCGCCCGGGGTGAGCAGTTCTTC

clone_size: many
v_call: TRBV9
d_call: .
j_call: TRBJ2-3
cdr3_aa: CASGGYSTDTQYF
cdr3_nt: TGTGCCAGCGGCGGTTATAGCACAGATACGCAGTATTTT

clone_size: .
v_call: TRBV9
d_call: .
j_call: TRBJ2-7
cdr3_aa: CASSVDGESYEQYF
cdr3_nt: TGTGCCAGCAGCGTAGACGGGGAGTCCTACGAGCAGTACTTC

clone_size: many
v_call: TRBV9
d_call: TRBD1
j_call: TRBJ2-7
cdr3_aa: CASSAGTGGLDEQYF
cdr3_nt: TGTGCCAGCAGCGCGGGGACAGGGGGCCTCGACGAGCAGTACTTC

clone_size: many
v_call: TRBV9
d_call: .
j_call: TRBJ2-5
cdr3_aa: CASSVAVQETQYF
cdr3_nt: TGTGCCAGCAGCGTAGCCGTCCAAGAGACCCAGTACTTC

clone_size: many
v_call: TRBV9
d_call: .
j_call: TRBJ1-6
cdr3_aa: CASSPGGGAGSPLHF
cdr3_nt: TGTGCCAGCAGCCCCGGGGGGGGGGCAGGTTCACCCCTCCACTTT

clone_size: many
v_call: TRBV9
d_call: TRBD1
j_call: TRBJ1-3
cdr3_aa: CASSALRQTPGQGNTIYF
cdr3_nt: TGTGCCAGCAGCGCCCTCCGGCAAACTCCGGGACAGGGAAACACCATATATTTT

clone_size: many
v_call: TRBV9
d_call: TRBD2
j_call: TRBJ2-1
cdr3_aa: CASSVGGLAHANEQFF
cdr3_nt: TGTGCCAGCAGCGTAGGTGGACTAGCTCATGCGAATGAGCAGTTCTTC

clone_size: many
v_call: TRBV9
d_call: TRBD2
j_call: TRBJ2-1
cdr3_aa: CASSAGGLAINNEQFF
cdr3_nt: TGTGCCAGCAGCGCCGGGGGACTAGCGATAAACAATGAGCAGTTCTTC

clone_size: .
v_call: TRBV9
d_call: TRBD2
j_call: TRBJ2-1
cdr3_aa: CASSGPTSGTVDEQFF
cdr3_nt: TGTGCCAGCAGCGGACCGACTAGCGGGACTGTGGATGAGCAGTTCTTC

clone_size: many
v_call: TRBV9
d_call: TRBD2
j_call: TRBJ2-1
cdr3_aa: CASSVGSGVSYNEQFF
cdr3_nt: TGTGCCAGCAGCGTAGGGAGCGGGGTATCCTACAATGAGCAGTTCTTC

clone_size: many
v_call: TRBV9
d_call: .
j_call: TRBJ1-3
cdr3_aa: CASSPLDGGNTIYF
cdr3_nt: TGTGCCAGCAGCCCCCTGGACGGGGGAAACACCATATATTTT

clone_size: many
v_call: TRBV9
d_call: .
j_call: TRBJ2-3
cdr3_aa: CASSVDYGGGSTDTQYF
cdr3_nt: TGTGCCAGCAGCGTAGATTATGGGGGCGGTAGCACAGATACGCAGTATTTT

clone_size: many
v_call: TRBV9
d_call: .
j_call: TRBJ2-2
cdr3_aa: CASSVEGRITGELFF
cdr3_nt: TGTGCCAGCAGCGTAGAGGGACGCATCACCGGGGAGCTGTTTTTT

clone_size: many
v_call: TRBV9
d_call: .
j_call: TRBJ2-3
cdr3_aa: CASSVDGQPTTDTQYF
cdr3_nt: TGTGCCAGCAGCGTAGACGGCCAACCGACCACAGATACGCAGTATTTT